Shown below are 27 T cell receptor beta chains from a single sample sequenced in a study of neurological immune-mediated disorders. MiXCR, run by TCRdb on the 5' RACE reads, gives a single entry per CDR3 protein. This table holds 40,000 to 55,000 distinct CDR3 sequences, over 9% found once. The sample was PBMCs. These receptor sequences come from a woman in her forties with HTLV-1-associated myelopathy (HAM/TSP).

This clonotype was detected many times. The chain joins TRBV11-2 to TRBJ2-2, with 13 bases aligning to TRBD2. The V and J ends lost 0 bases and 3 bases, in that order; junction bases with no gene match: 1. The CDR3 runs to 17 residues. CDR1 is SGHAT and CDR2 is FQNNGV in the germline V gene. CDR3 sequence: CASSLDGTSGDTGELFF. The CDR3 DNA sequence: TGTGCCAGCAGCTTAGATGGGACTAGCGGGGACACCGGGGAGCTGTTTTTT.

This clonotype was seen repeatedly, ten times or more. The rearrangement links TRBV7-2 to TRBJ2-7; D possibly uses TRBD1 or TRBD2 (6 bases each). The CDR3 is 16 residues long. Germline V gives CDR1 SGHTA, CDR2 FQGNSA. Trimming removed 1 base at V and 7 bases at J, with 20 bases between. The CDR3, as DNA: TGTGCCAGCAGCTTAGGGTGGACGGGGGCCCTCACTGAGCAGTACTTC. This sequence encodes CASSLGWTGALTEQYF.

This clonotype came up many times. The chain combines TRBV6-1 with TRBJ2-4, with D tentatively TRBD2 (5 bases). V was pared by 6 bases and J by 8 bases, with 17 bases between. The CDR3 sequence is 14 residues long. The germline gives CDR1 MNHNS, CDR2 SASEGT. The CDR3 region has the DNA TGTGCCAGCAGACTATACCACCGGGAAGACATTCAGTACTTC. Translating it yields CASRLYHREDIQYF.

The sample holds many counts of this clonotype. This rearrangement joins TRBV5-5 to TRBJ2-6; TRBD1 matches at 7 bases. This CDR3 comprises 15 residues. Germline loops: CDR1 SGHKS, CDR2 YYEKEE (reference sequence). V gave up 5 bases and J gave up 4 bases; unmatched junction bases: 6. CDR3 in amino acids: CASRKQGTGANVLTF. The CDR3 coding sequence is TGTGCCAGCAGAAAACAGGGGACCGGGGCCAACGTCCTGACTTTC.

This clonotype was counted at least ten times. V is TRBV19 and J is TRBJ1-5; no clear D gene. In germline, CDR1 is LNHDA, CDR2 SQIVND (reference sequence). This CDR3 contains 13 residues. Trimming removed 3 bases from V and 7 bases from J, with 10 bases in between. CDR3 in amino acids: CASSIDGEQPQHF. CDR3 nucleotide sequence: TGTGCCAGTAGTATCGATGGTGAACAGCCCCAGCATTTT.

The CDR3 DNA is TGCGCCAGCAGCCTCCGGACAACCATCTCTGGAAACACCATATATTTT. This codes for CASSLRTTISGNTIYF. J is TRBJ1-3 and V is TRBV4-1; possible D gene TRBD1, 5 bases. CDR3 length equals 16 residues. Germline values: CDR1 MGHRA, CDR2 YSYEKL. Trimming removed 4 bases at V and 0 bases at J, with 13 bases between.

J is TRBJ2-3 and V is TRBV9; D is possibly TRBD1 or TRBD2 (5 bases each). Germline V gene lookup returns CDR1 SGDLS and CDR2 YYNGEE. Trimming pared 5 bases from V and 2 bases from J, leaving 12 bases between. This CDR3 is built from 14 residues. The CDR3 loop reads CASRRGRDTDTQYF. The DNA of the CDR3 is TGTGCCAGCAGGAGGGGCCGAGACACAGATACGCAGTATTTT. The complete variable domain, with remaining parts taken from reference TRBV9 and TRBJ2-3, reads DSGVTQTPKHLITATGQRVTLRCSPRSGDLSVYWYQQSLDQGLQFLIQYYNGEERAKGNILERFSAQQFPDLHSELNLSSLELGDSALYFCASRRGRDTDTQYFGPGTRLTVL.

This clonotype has just a few counts. The chain joins TRBV5-6 to TRBJ2-1; 8 bases match TRBD2. The CDR3 contains 15 residues. The V gene's germline CDR1 is SGHDT and CDR2 YYEEEE. V lost 1 base and J lost 6; bases outside the gene matches: 6. CDR3 sequence: CASSLRGGFLNEQFF. CDR3 nucleotides: TGTGCCAGCAGCTTGCGCGGGGGGTTTCTCAATGAGCAGTTCTTC.

This clonotype was found many times. The V and J genes are TRBV5-1 and TRBJ2-3; 9 positions agree with TRBD1. The CDR3 loop spans 14 amino acids. Germline V gives CDR1 SGHRS, CDR2 YFSETQ. V trimming: 4 bases; J trimming: 6 bases; junction bases outside the gene matches: 6. The CDR3 sequence: CASSRDRGGDTQYF. The DNA of the CDR3 is TGCGCCAGCAGCCGAGACAGGGGGGGGGATACGCAGTATTTT.

The sample holds a few counts of this clonotype. The chain is built from TRBV5-1 and TRBJ2-3; no reliable D call. The CDR3 sequence is 16 residues long. Germline V gives CDR1 SGHRS, CDR2 YFSETQ. Trimming cost V 0 bases and J 0 bases, with 11 bases left between them. The CDR3 nucleotides are TGCGCCAGCAGCTTGGAGGGCGGTACTAGCACAGATACGCAGTATTTT. Protein sequence: CASSLEGGTSTDTQYF.

The chain uses TRBV3-1 and TRBJ2-3; D gene uncertain. The CDR3 extends over 15 amino acids. Germline lookup yields CDR1 LGHDT and CDR2 YNNKEL (reference sequence). Trimming removed 0 bases at V and 2 bases at J, with 9 bases between. CDR3 in DNA: TGTGCCAGCAGCCAAGATCGGCAGTACACAGATACGCAGTATTTT. As protein: CASSQDRQYTDTQYF.

This clonotype was seen at least ten times. The chain is built from TRBV7-2 and TRBJ1-2, with a possible D match to TRBD1 (5 bases). The germline V and J ends were trimmed by 1 base and 1 base, with 13 bases remaining between them. The CDR3 is made up of 16 amino acids. Germline loops: CDR1 SGHTA, CDR2 FQGNSA. CDR3 coding DNA: TGTGCCAGCAGCTTAGGAGGGTTGGGGGGTAACTATGGCTACACCTTC. Translating gives CASSLGGLGGNYGYTF.

This clonotype was seen at least ten times. This chain connects TRBV18 to TRBJ2-7, with 8 positions matching TRBD1. CDR3 length: 15 residues. The V gene end was trimmed by 2 bases and the J gene end by 5 bases; junction bases not matched to a gene: 8. The germline V gene encodes CDR1 KGHSH and CDR2 LQKENI. In DNA, the CDR3 is TGTGCCAGCTCACCATCAGGACAGGGAGGCAACGAGCAGTACTTC. As protein: CASSPSGQGGNEQYF.

This clonotype was counted many times. The J gene is TRBJ2-7, the V gene TRBV20-1; TRBD2 aligns across 7 bases. Germline V gene data show CDR1 as DFQATT and CDR2 as SNEGSKA (reference sequence). This CDR3 has 17 amino acids. Trimming at V came to 3 bases and at J to 0 bases, leaving 14 bases not matched to a gene. The CDR3 coding sequence is TGCAGTGCTAGCGAAAGGGCGGGGGTGCCCAGCTCCTACGAGCAGTACTTC. Protein product: CSASERAGVPSSYEQYF.

This clonotype was recorded many times. The CDR3 DNA reads as TGTGCCAGCAGTGAGCTAGTTGGAAACACCATATATTTT. Protein sequence: CASSELVGNTIYF. V usage is TRBV2 and J usage is TRBJ1-3; D call uncertain. CDR3 size: 13 residues. Germline V gene sequence: CDR1 SNHLY, CDR2 FYNNEI. V lost 3 bases, J lost 3 bases, and 6 bases lay in between.

Ten or more counts support this clonotype. V and J are TRBV10-2 and TRBJ2-5; 8 bases agree with TRBD2. The CDR3 length is 15 residues. Germline V CDR1 and CDR2: WSHSY, SAAADI. The V and J ends lost 0 bases and 2 bases, in that order; junction bases with no gene match: 2. CDR3 residues: CASSESRGGQETQYF. In nucleotides, the CDR3 is TGCGCCAGCAGTGAGTCCCGGGGGGGGCAAGAGACCCAGTACTTC.

The sample holds many counts of this clonotype. The V call is TRBV10-2, the J call TRBJ2-7; perhaps TRBD1 as D (6 bases). Trimming removed 7 bases at V and 1 base at J, with 8 bases between. CDR1 is WSHSY, CDR2 SAAADI, per germline. This CDR3 is 12 amino acids long. CDR3 residues: CASTGTSYEQYF. Written as DNA, the CDR3 is TGCGCCAGCACAGGGACATCCTACGAGCAGTACTTC.

This chain uses TRBV11-1 with TRBJ2-7; D is unclear. Germline V gene sequence: CDR1 SGHAT, CDR2 FQDESV (reference sequence). With 5 bases removed from V and 6 bases from J, the gap between germline ends came to 20 bases. This CDR3 is 15 amino acids long. The CDR3 coding sequence is TGTGCCAGCAGCAGAGAATGGGCAGAACTACTCGAGCAGTACTTC. Translation: CASSREWAELLEQYF. Combining the CDR3 with reference TRBV11-1 and TRBJ2-7 gives the whole variable domain EAEVAQSPRYKITEKSQAVAFWCDPISGHATLYWYRQILGQGPELLVQFQDESVVDDSQLPKDRFSAERLKGVDSTLKIQPAELGDSAMYLCASSREWAELLEQYFGPGTRLTVT.

This clonotype was recorded many times. The chain combines TRBV15 with TRBJ2-7; D not resolved. Trimming removed 1 base at V and 7 bases at J, with 11 bases between. Germline CDR1 and CDR2: LNHNV and YYDKDF (reference sequence). The CDR3 length is 13 residues. This CDR3 reads CATSRVLGWEQYF. The CDR3 region has the DNA TGTGCCACCAGCAGAGTACTGGGGTGGGAGCAGTACTTC.

This clonotype was seen repeatedly, ten times or more. V usage is TRBV9 and J usage is TRBJ2-5; either TRBD1 or TRBD2 may fit D (5 bases each). Germline CDR1 SGDLS, CDR2 YYNGEE. CDR3 length: 15 amino acids. The germline V and J ends were trimmed by 3 bases and 1 base, with 13 bases remaining between them. The chain's CDR3 is CASSEGSGTQETQYF. For the CDR3, the DNA is TGTGCCAGCAGCGAGGGGTCAGGGACCCAAGAGACCCAGTACTTC. Full variable domain (remainder filled in from reference TRBV9 and TRBJ2-5): DSGVTQTPKHLITATGQRVTLRCSPRSGDLSVYWYQQSLDQGLQFLIQYYNGEERAKGNILERFSAQQFPDLHSELNLSSLELGDSALYFCASSEGSGTQETQYFGPGTRLLVL.

Ten or more counts support this clonotype. The V gene is TRBV4-3, the J gene TRBJ2-1; 12 nucleotides agree with TRBD2. The V and J ends lost 0 bases and 5 bases, in that order; junction bases with no gene match: 5. Germline-derived CDR1 and CDR2 are LGHNA and YSLEER. This CDR3 has 17 amino acids. CDR3 in DNA: TGCGCCAGCAGCCAAGACGGCCTAGCGGGGGGGCACAATGAGCAGTTCTTC. Translation gives CASSQDGLAGGHNEQFF.

This clonotype was recorded at least ten times. The chain joins TRBV7-2 to TRBJ1-2, with 12 bases lining up with TRBD1. CDR1 SGHTA and CDR2 FQGNSA come from the germline V gene. This CDR3 has 16 amino acids. V lost 4 bases to trimming and J lost 4 bases; unmatched junction nucleotides: 7. Written as DNA, the CDR3 is TGTGCCAGCAGCTACGTGGGGACAGGGGGCAGCTATGGCTACACCTTC. As protein: CASSYVGTGGSYGYTF. Together with reference TRBV7-2 and TRBJ1-2, the CDR3 gives the full variable domain: GAGVSQSPSNKVTEKGKDVELRCDPISGHTALYWYRQSLGQGLEFLIYFQGNSAPDKSGLPSDRFSAERTGGSVSTLTIQRTQQEDSAVYLCASSYVGTGGSYGYTFGSGTRLTVV.

This clonotype showed up many times. This sequence joins TRBV5-1 and TRBJ2-6, with a weak D call TRBD1 (6 bases). Deletions cut 4 bases from V and 3 bases from J, with 23 bases between. The CDR3 is 19 residues long. Germline V gene lookup returns CDR1 SGHRS and CDR2 YFSETQ. CDR3 sequence reads: CASSIGDRLWANGANVLTF. The CDR3 DNA reads TGCGCCAGCAGCATAGGAGACAGGTTGTGGGCGAATGGGGCCAACGTCCTGACTTTC.

This clonotype has a count of ten or more. The chain carries TRBV20-1 and TRBJ2-1; D unclear. The germline gives CDR1 DFQATT, CDR2 SNEGSKA (reference sequence). V lost 3 bases to trimming and J lost 1 base, with 13 bases between them. The CDR3 spans 15 residues. In DNA, the CDR3 is TGCAGTGCTAGTGGCCCGGGTCTTTCCTACAATGAGCAGTTCTTC. Protein product: CSASGPGLSYNEQFF.

This clonotype was recorded many times. The V gene is TRBV5-1, the J gene TRBJ1-5; TRBD1 might be the D (5 bases). Germline CDR1 reads SGHRS; CDR2 reads YFSETQ. The V end was cut by 4 bases, the J end by 3 bases, with 14 bases between. This CDR3 has 15 amino acids. CDR3 DNA sequence: TGCGCCAGCAGCCCCGGGTCGGGGACCAATCAGCCCCAGCATTTT. Amino acids: CASSPGSGTNQPQHF. Looking up the rest from reference TRBV5-1 and TRBJ1-5 gives the full variable domain: KAGVTQTPRYLIKTRGQQVTLSCSPISGHRSVSWYQQTPGQGLQFLFEYFSETQRNKGNFPGRFSGRQFSNSRSEMNVSTLELGDSALYLCASSPGSGTNQPQHFGDGTRLSIL.

This clonotype was seen repeatedly, ten times or more. The chain combines TRBV9 with TRBJ2-3; D remains ambiguous. Germline V CDR1 and CDR2: SGDLS, YYNGEE. The CDR3 spans 12 residues. V gave up 5 bases and J gave up 9 bases, with 13 bases separating them. The CDR3 DNA reads TGTGCCAGCAGTCAGGAGAGTGTGACGCAGTATTTT. This sequence encodes CASSQESVTQYF.

Of note for this clonotype: Germline is not matched at one junction end, which may reflect a read error. The chain carries TRBV7-2 and TRBJ1-5; no clear D gene. This CDR3 is built from 13 residues. Germline loops: CDR1 SGHTA, CDR2 FQGNSA. In DNA form, the CDR3 reads TGTGCCAGCATCTTAGGGCGCAATAAGCCCCAGCATTTT. It translates to CASILGRNKPQHF.